These 17 T cell receptor beta chains came from one sample sequenced in a study of blood T cells in healthy people across ages. The second PCR ran about 6 to 12 cycles with a sample-barcoded 5' primer and J-beta primers. Each CDR3 protein is one row after TCRdb ran MiXCR on the 5' RACE reads. The sample lists hundreds of thousands of distinct CDR3 sequences, roughly 50% occurring once. Material: blood. These receptor sequences come from a man aged 25-45 years in good health.

The rearrangement links TRBV20-1 to TRBJ2-4; TRBD2 agrees at 7 bases. With the DNA end fitting TRBJ2-7 better, the J assignment may be wrong. Germline V CDR1 and CDR2: DFQATT, SNEGSKA (reference sequence). This CDR3 comprises 14 residues. DNA for the CDR3: TGCAGTGCTGGAGGAGGAAGCGGGGCGTACGAGCAGTACTTC. Translated, it gives CSAGGGSGAYEQYF.

V usage is TRBV30 and J usage is TRBJ2-5; TRBD2 might be the D (6 bases). The V end was cut by 0 bases, the J end by 5 bases, with 13 bases between. In germline, CDR1 is GTSNPN, CDR2 SVGIG (reference sequence). The CDR3 has 14 residues. CDR3 sequence (DNA): TGTGCCTGGAGTGTCTGGACTGGAGGGGAGACCCAGTACTTC. Translated, it gives CAWSVWTGGETQYF.

The chain carries TRBV4-2 and TRBJ2-3, with 10 bases aligning to TRBD2. The CDR3 extends over 15 amino acids. Germline CDR1 and CDR2: LGHNA and YNFKEQ. J lost 8 bases, V lost 4 bases, and 9 bases had no gene match. In DNA, the CDR3 is TGTGCCAGCAGCCTGACCGGGACTAGCGCCGGTACGCAGTATTTT. Translated, it gives CASSLTGTSAGTQYF.

This chain links TRBV2 with TRBJ2-4; no firm D call. The CDR3 spans 13 residues. Trimming pared 6 bases from V and 3 bases from J, leaving 9 bases between. Looked up from germline, CDR1 is SNHLY and CDR2 is FYNNEI. CDR3 bases: TGTGCCAGCAGACCTCCCGGCAAAAACATTCAGTACTTC. Translating gives CASRPPGKNIQYF.

V and J are TRBV20-1 and TRBJ2-3, with 8 bases aligning to TRBD2. The CDR3 covers 15 residues. Germline V lookup: CDR1 DFQATT, CDR2 SNEGSKA (reference sequence). Trimming took 1 base from V and 0 from J; bases not matched to a gene: 3. The CDR3 here is CSARGASGSTDTQYF. Here the CDR3 DNA reads TGCAGTGCTAGAGGGGCTAGCGGGAGCACAGATACGCAGTATTTT.

As to this clonotype: A much larger clone is a single base away; this may be a read error. This rearrangement joins TRBV27 to TRBJ2-1; D might be TRBD2 (6 bases). The V gene's germline CDR1 is MNHEY and CDR2 SMNVEV (reference sequence). V was shortened by 5 bases and J by 4 bases, with 15 bases between the two germline ends. The CDR3 contains 15 residues. The CDR3: CASSPIGEVYNEQFF. Written as DNA, the CDR3 is TGTGCCAGCAGTCCTATAGGGGAGGTTTACAATGAGCAGTTCTTC.

The table lists this clonotype with many counts. The chain is built from TRBV15 and TRBJ2-7, with a possible D match to TRBD1 (6 bases). The CDR3 is 13 amino acids. Trimming removed 4 bases from V and 2 bases from J, with 9 bases in between. CDR1 LNHNV and CDR2 YYDKDF come from the germline V gene (reference sequence). This CDR3 reads CATSKDRPYEQYF. The CDR3, as DNA: TGTGCCACCAGCAAGGACAGACCCTACGAGCAGTACTTC.

This clonotype was recorded many times. V is TRBV4-3 and J is TRBJ2-2; D gene ambiguous. V was shortened by 0 bases and J by 1 base, with 9 bases between the two germline ends. Germline V gene data show CDR1 as LGHNA and CDR2 as YSLEER. The CDR3 consists of 16 residues. CDR3 bases: TGCGCCAGCAGCCAAGATACCGCGGTGAACACCGGGGAGCTGTTTTTT. Residues: CASSQDTAVNTGELFF.

The chain couples TRBV7-2 to TRBJ2-7; perhaps D is TRBD1 or TRBD2 (5 bases each). V dropped 5 bases and J dropped 2 bases, with 22 bases sitting between them. Germline V gene sequence: CDR1 SGHTA, CDR2 FQGNSA. This CDR3 has 17 residues. The CDR3 reads CASSSNGPGPVPYEQYF. DNA of the CDR3: TGTGCCAGCAGCAGTAACGGACCGGGGCCCGTTCCCTACGAGCAGTACTTC.

As concerns this clonotype: A junction end diverges from the germline sequence, so it may reflect a read error. CDR3 sequence reads: CASIPGAVYSGTNVLTF. The CDR3 DNA reads as TGTGCCAGCATTCCCGGGGCGGTATACTCTGGGACCAACGTCCTGACTTTC. The chain recombines TRBV6-2 or TRBV6-3 with TRBJ2-6; D possibly matches TRBD1 or TRBD2 (5 bases each). This CDR3 has 17 residues. Germline-derived CDR1 and CDR2 are MNHEY and SVGEGT.

This rearrangement joins TRBV28 to TRBJ1-5; the match to TRBD1 covers 10 bases. Germline V gene lookup returns CDR1 MDHEN and CDR2 SYDVKM. The CDR3 loop spans 16 amino acids. Trimming removed 6 bases from V and 5 bases from J; junction bases left unmatched: 10. CDR3 loop: CASRFDRGPGDQPQHF. The CDR3 DNA reads as TGTGCCAGCAGGTTCGACAGGGGGCCGGGCGATCAGCCCCAGCATTTT.

The chain is built from TRBV2 and TRBJ1-6; D may be TRBD1 (6 bases). Per the germline V gene, CDR1 is SNHLY and CDR2 is FYNNEI. This CDR3 region has 15 residues. Trimming removed 7 bases from V and 8 bases from J, with 18 bases in between. DNA for the CDR3: TGTGCCAGCACCAAACGCTGGCAGGGGCATTCACCCCTCCACTTT. It translates to CASTKRWQGHSPLHF.

For the CDR3, the DNA is TGTGCCGCGACCCTTTCCACAGATACGCAGTATTTT. The encoded protein is CAATLSTDTQYF. J is TRBJ2-3 and V is TRBV12-3 or TRBV12-4; D gene ambiguous. The CDR3 spans 12 residues. V was shortened by 11 bases and J by 2 bases, with 11 bases between the two germline ends.

The chain recombines TRBV12-3 or TRBV12-4 with TRBJ2-7; D could derive from TRBD1 or TRBD2 (6 bases each). The CDR3 extends over 16 amino acids. Trimming took off 6 bases at V and 2 bases at J, with 20 bases between the two ends. The CDR3 region has the DNA TGTGCCAGCAGGAAATGGGGGGCAGGGAACGCCTACGAGCAGTACTTC. It codes for CASRKWGAGNAYEQYF.

The chain has TRBV12-3 or TRBV12-4 and TRBJ1-4, with D uncertain. The CDR3 covers 12 residues. Between the trimmed V and J ends, which lost 7 bases and 8 bases, there was a span of 11 bases. CDR3 region: CASKRVGEKLFF. DNA for the CDR3: TGTGCCAGCAAAAGGGTCGGGGAAAAACTGTTTTTT.

The chain combines TRBV7-9 with TRBJ2-4, with D perhaps being TRBD1 or TRBD2 (5 bases each). Trimming took off 1 base at V and 0 bases at J, with 19 bases between the two ends. The CDR3 consists of 19 residues. The germline CDR1 and CDR2 sequences are SEHNR and FQNEAQ (reference sequence). The CDR3 DNA sequence: TGTGCCAGCAGCTTAGGTGCCGGGACCTTAGGACTAGCCAAAAACATTCAGTACTTC. Encoded protein: CASSLGAGTLGLAKNIQYF.

The V gene is TRBV5-4, the J gene TRBJ1-2; TRBD1 might be the D (6 bases). CDR3 length: 15 amino acids. V lost 4 bases to trimming and J lost 3 bases, with 16 bases between them. Germline V gene lookup returns CDR1 SGHNT and CDR2 YYREEE (reference sequence). CDR3 residues: CASSQGGGYYYGYTF. Here the CDR3 DNA reads TGTGCCAGCAGCCAAGGGGGAGGATACTACTATGGCTACACCTTC.